This record looks at one T cell receptor (beta chain) sequence and its context. Its antigen remains unknown. Germline V gives CDR1 SNHLY, CDR2 FYNNEI. J lost 1 base, V lost 6 bases, and 7 bases had no gene match. The CDR3 extends over 16 amino acids. These data belong to a study of shared clonotypes between healthy human individuals. The wider study: Three plates each covered CD4 naive and memory; CD8 naive two, CD8 memory one.

Study-level findings and limits: Non-shared clonotypes were found to have lower generation probabilities than the clonotypes that were shared by all four of the sorted-subset donors. Blood was the sole source, and tissue repertoires probably differ.

Deep level was the assay's run setting. The repertoire was sequenced with immunoSEQ multiplex PCR; TCRdb's copy has only in-frame clones and lacks some. The table shows hundreds of thousands of clones, with more than 95% occurring only once. The specimen sequenced was naive CD4+ T cells sorted from blood. The subset denotes: CD45RA+ positively selected. This TCR came from a woman in her twenties or thirties in good health. This chain joins TRBV2 and TRBJ2-2; the match to TRBD1 covers 8 bases. CDR3 DNA sequence: TGTGCCAGCAGGGGCCTAACAGGGGGGAACACCGGGGAGCTGTTTTTT. Protein product: CASRGLTGGNTGELFF.